This TCR beta chain came from a study of beta chain features in type 1 diabetes listed by TCRdb under 2018. About the investigation overall: Mean age, gender distribution, total cell number and subset yield were not different between patients and healthy donors. A total of roughly 99,000,000 sorted cells were examined across all samples, and the number of cells per subset was strongly correlated with RNA yield. The study compared the TCRB repertoires of sorted circulating CD4+ T cell subsets in recently diagnosed type 1 diabetes patients with those in matched healthy donors. Regulatory and stem cell-like memory subsets were isolated from only 8 patients and roughly eight healthy donors, whereas naive and central memory subsets came from all 28 donors.

Broad study findings and their caveats: Naive, central memory and regulatory TCRB repertoires appeared to be more alike among patients than among healthy donors. Patients with type 1 diabetes made fewer insertions and deleted more nucleotides at VDJ recombination sites, implying thymic rearrangement abnormalities. Only small numbers of individuals were included in the HLA sub-analyses, which left unresolved whether HLA type had any influence on TCRB rearrangement. In all four CD4+ subsets, TCRB CDR3 length was moderately but significantly shorter in type 1 diabetes patients. Sequencing cDNA rather than genomic DNA could over-represent highly expressing activated cells, although activation and CD3 levels did not differ between groups. Shorter templates might be favored by PCR, yet because patient and control samples were amplified and corrected together, any such skew would affect both groups equally.

From each donor, a single peripheral blood sample of approximately 110 mL on average was drawn into heparinised tubes. A BD FACSAria II was used to sort naive, central memory, regulatory and stem cell-like memory CD4+ T cells with a panel that included CD45RO, CCR7, CD25, CD127, CD95 and CD27. Every sorted population had a purity above 95%. Right away, PBMCs were isolated by Lymphoprep density gradient centrifugation and were stained directly, with no culture step. To minimize batch effects, samples were stained and sorted in pairs, one healthy donor with one patient per experiment. Of note for this clone: The specificity of this receptor is unknown. Per-base quality was not reported, and no clone a single base away is much larger than it.

The entire amount of isolated RNA was reverse transcribed using the High Capacity cDNA Reverse Transcription Kit, so the sequenced TCRB transcripts were expressed ones. For stem cell-like memory T cell samples, survey-depth immunoSEQ sequencing was used, averaging about 1 million total reads per sample. Sorted cells were lysed in RLT buffer and RNA was extracted with DNase-treated RNeasy Micro or Mini kits, depending on cell number. Each cell subset was processed separately to prevent cross-contamination, with patient and healthy donor samples processed together. The immunoSEQ multiplex PCR was used to amplify TCRB sequences from cDNA, generating 87-bp fragments that spanned the CDR3 region. Amplicons were sequenced on the Illumina HiSeq platform. The authors processed their data as follows. Synthetic template baselines were used to correct PCR bias computationally, reads within Hamming distance 2 were collapsed together, and singletons that could not be merged were discarded. Reads were aligned against IMGT to assign V, D and J genes, CDR3 length and insertions or deletions at six rearrangement sites. Clonotype counts were normalized to sorted cell number within each subset before computing true diversity and Gini coefficients with the tcR R package. The overlap coefficient, calculated on TCRB nucleotide sequences, was used to quantify repertoire sharing. The source is immuneACCESS, and TCRdb retained only in-frame sequences with V and J called. Part of the clones is not carried over; for the studies checked, unresolved V genes explain less than half of this, and the remainder is unexplained. V and J calls plus clone size are reproduced from that table; the DNA served to infer D and trimming. The sample table contains tens of thousands of clones; only one count was recorded for around a third of them. The ten most abundant clones make up 0.45% of the sample.

According to the germline V gene (reference sequence), CDR1 reads SEHNR and CDR2 reads FQNEAQ. From the cysteine up to the phenylalanine, the CDR3 has a length of 18 residues. Only the CDR3 part of the read is kept: 54 bases, read in frame from the first base. V gives up 4 bases and J gives up 2 bases, and the segment between their germline ends measures 20 bases. The V and J genes are TRBV7-9 and TRBJ2-2; matching of 5 bases hints at TRBD1 as the D gene. The receptor comes from a young woman in good health. What was sequenced was stem cell memory CD4+ T cells from blood. This specimen's cell subset or site label, interpreted: stem cell-like memory CD4+ T cells. The DNA sequence follows: TGTGCCAGCAGCTCATCACCCGGTCGGACACCTAACACCGGGGAGCTGTTTTTT. Translated, this gives CASSSSPGRTPNTGELFF.